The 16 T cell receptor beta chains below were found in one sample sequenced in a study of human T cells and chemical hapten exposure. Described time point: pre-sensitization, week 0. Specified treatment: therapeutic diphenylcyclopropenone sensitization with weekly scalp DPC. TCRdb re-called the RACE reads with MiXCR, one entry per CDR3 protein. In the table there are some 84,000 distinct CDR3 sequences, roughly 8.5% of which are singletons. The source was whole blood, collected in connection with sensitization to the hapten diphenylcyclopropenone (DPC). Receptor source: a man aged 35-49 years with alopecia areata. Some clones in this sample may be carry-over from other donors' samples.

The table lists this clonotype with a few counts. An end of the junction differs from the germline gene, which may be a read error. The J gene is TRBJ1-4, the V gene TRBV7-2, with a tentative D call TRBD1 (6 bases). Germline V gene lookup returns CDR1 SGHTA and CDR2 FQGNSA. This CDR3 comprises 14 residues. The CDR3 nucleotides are TGTGCCACCAGCTTACAGGGTTCTAATGAAAAACTGTTTTTT. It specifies CATSLQGSNEKLFF.

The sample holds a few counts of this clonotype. The CDR3 DNA follows: TGTGCCAGCAGAGGGACAGCCTTTGGCTCCTACGAGCAGTACGTC. It is translated as CASRGTAFGSYEQYV. The chain uses TRBV6-5 and TRBJ2-7, with 7 nucleotides matching TRBD1. CDR1 MNHEY and CDR2 SVGAGI come from the germline V gene. Trimming at V came to 6 bases and at J to 0 bases, leaving 8 bases not matched to a gene. The CDR3 spans 15 residues.

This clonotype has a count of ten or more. CDR3 in DNA: TGTGCCAGCAGCCAAGATAATCTGGGAGGCGAGCAGTACGTC. It codes for CASSQDNLGGEQYV. This chain connects TRBV3-1 to TRBJ2-7; D may be TRBD2 (6 bases). The CDR3 contains 14 residues. The germline V and J ends were trimmed by 0 bases and 6 bases, with 12 bases remaining between them. Germline values: CDR1 LGHDT, CDR2 YNNKEL (reference sequence).

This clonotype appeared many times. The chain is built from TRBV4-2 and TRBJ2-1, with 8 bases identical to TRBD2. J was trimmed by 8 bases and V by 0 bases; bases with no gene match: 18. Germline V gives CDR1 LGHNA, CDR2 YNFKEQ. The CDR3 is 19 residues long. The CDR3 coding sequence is TGTGCCAGCAGCCAAGAAGCAATTAGGGTAGCGGGAAGGGTCGATGAGCAGTTCTTC. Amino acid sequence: CASSQEAIRVAGRVDEQFF.

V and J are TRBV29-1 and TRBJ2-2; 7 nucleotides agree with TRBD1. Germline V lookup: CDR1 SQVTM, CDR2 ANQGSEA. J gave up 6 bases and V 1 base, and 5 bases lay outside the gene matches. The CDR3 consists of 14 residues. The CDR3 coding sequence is TGCAGCGTTGAAGGACAGGGATATGCCGGGGAGCTGTTTTTT. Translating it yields CSVEGQGYAGELFF.

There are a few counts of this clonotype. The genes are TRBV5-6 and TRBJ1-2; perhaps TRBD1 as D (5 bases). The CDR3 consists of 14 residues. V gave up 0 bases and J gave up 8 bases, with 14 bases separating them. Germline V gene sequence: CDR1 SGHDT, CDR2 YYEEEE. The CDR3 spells CASSLGWQGKGYTF. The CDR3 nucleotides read TGTGCCAGCAGCTTGGGTTGGCAGGGTAAAGGCTACACCTTC. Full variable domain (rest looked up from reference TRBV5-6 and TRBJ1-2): DAGVTQSPTHLIKTRGQQVTLRCSPKSGHDTVSWYQQALGQGPQFIFQYYEEEERQRGNFPDRFSGHQFPNYSSELNVNALLLGDSALYLCASSLGWQGKGYTFGSGTRLTVV.

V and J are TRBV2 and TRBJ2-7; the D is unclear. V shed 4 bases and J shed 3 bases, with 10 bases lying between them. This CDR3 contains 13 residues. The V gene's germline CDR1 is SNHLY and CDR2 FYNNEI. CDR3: CASSVLGHYEQYV. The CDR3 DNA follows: TGTGCCAGCAGTGTGCTAGGGCACTACGAGCAGTACGTC.

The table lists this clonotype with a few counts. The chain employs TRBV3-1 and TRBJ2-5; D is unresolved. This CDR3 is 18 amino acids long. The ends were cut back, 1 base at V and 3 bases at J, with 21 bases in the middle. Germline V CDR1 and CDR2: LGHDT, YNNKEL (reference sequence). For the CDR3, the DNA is TGTGCCAGCAGCCAAGTCGTAGATCTCTCCTCTTTGAAAGAGACCCAGTACTTC. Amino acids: CASSQVVDLSSLKETQYF.

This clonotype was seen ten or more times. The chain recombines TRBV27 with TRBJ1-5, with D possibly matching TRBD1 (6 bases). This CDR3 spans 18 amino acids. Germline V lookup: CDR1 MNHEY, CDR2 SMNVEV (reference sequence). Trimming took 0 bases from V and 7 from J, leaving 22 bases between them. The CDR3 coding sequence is TGTGCCAGCAGTTTATCGGGGGATGGGGGGGGGGCGACCCAGCCCCAGCATTTT. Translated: CASSLSGDGGGATQPQHF.

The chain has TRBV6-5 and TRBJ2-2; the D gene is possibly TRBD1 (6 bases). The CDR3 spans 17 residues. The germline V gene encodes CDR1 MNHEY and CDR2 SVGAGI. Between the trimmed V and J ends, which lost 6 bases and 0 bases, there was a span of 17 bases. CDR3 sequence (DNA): TGTGCCAGCAGGCGAAGCTCAGGGGCGTCGAACACCGGGGAGCTGTTTTTT. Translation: CASRRSSGASNTGELFF.

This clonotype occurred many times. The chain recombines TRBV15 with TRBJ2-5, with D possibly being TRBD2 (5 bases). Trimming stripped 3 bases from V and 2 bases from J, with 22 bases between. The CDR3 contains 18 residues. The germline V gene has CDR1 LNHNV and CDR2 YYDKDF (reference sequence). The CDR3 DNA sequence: TGTGCCACCAGCAGCACCGGAAGCGGTTTTTCCAATCAAGAGACCCAGTACTTC. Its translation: CATSSTGSGFSNQETQYF.

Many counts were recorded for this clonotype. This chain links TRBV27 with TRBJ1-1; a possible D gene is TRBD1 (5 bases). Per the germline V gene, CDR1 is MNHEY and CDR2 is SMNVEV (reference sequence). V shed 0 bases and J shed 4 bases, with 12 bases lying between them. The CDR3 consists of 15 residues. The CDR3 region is CASSLSSSGGTEAFF. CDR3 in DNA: TGTGCCAGCAGTTTATCGAGTTCGGGGGGCACTGAAGCTTTCTTT.

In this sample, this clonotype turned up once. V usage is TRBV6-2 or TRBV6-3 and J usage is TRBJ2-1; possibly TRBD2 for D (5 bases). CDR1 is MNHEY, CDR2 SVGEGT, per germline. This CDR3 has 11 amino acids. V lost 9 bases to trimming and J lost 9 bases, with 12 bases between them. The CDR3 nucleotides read TGTGCCAGTGCGGATGGGAGTGAGCAGTTCTTC. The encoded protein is CASADGSEQFF.

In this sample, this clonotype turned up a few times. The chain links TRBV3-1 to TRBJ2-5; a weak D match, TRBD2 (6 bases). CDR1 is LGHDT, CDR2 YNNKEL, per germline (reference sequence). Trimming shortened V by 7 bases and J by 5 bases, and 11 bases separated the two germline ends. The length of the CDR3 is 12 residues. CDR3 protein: CASTGESETQYF. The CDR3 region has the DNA TGTGCCAGCACGGGGGAAAGCGAGACCCAGTACTTC.

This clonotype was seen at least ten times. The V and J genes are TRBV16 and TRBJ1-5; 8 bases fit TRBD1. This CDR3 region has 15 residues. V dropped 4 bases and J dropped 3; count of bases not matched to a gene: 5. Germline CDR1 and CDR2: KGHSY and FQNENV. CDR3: CASSLGQVPNQPQHF. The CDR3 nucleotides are TGTGCCAGCAGCCTGGGACAGGTCCCCAATCAGCCCCAGCATTTT.

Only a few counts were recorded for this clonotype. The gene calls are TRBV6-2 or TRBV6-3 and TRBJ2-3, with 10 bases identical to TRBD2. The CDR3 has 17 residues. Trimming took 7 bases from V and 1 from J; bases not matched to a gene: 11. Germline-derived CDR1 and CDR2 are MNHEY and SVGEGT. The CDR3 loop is CASNDYRTSGRTDTQYF. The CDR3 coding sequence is TGTGCCAGCAACGACTACAGGACTAGCGGTCGCACAGATACGCAGTATTTT.